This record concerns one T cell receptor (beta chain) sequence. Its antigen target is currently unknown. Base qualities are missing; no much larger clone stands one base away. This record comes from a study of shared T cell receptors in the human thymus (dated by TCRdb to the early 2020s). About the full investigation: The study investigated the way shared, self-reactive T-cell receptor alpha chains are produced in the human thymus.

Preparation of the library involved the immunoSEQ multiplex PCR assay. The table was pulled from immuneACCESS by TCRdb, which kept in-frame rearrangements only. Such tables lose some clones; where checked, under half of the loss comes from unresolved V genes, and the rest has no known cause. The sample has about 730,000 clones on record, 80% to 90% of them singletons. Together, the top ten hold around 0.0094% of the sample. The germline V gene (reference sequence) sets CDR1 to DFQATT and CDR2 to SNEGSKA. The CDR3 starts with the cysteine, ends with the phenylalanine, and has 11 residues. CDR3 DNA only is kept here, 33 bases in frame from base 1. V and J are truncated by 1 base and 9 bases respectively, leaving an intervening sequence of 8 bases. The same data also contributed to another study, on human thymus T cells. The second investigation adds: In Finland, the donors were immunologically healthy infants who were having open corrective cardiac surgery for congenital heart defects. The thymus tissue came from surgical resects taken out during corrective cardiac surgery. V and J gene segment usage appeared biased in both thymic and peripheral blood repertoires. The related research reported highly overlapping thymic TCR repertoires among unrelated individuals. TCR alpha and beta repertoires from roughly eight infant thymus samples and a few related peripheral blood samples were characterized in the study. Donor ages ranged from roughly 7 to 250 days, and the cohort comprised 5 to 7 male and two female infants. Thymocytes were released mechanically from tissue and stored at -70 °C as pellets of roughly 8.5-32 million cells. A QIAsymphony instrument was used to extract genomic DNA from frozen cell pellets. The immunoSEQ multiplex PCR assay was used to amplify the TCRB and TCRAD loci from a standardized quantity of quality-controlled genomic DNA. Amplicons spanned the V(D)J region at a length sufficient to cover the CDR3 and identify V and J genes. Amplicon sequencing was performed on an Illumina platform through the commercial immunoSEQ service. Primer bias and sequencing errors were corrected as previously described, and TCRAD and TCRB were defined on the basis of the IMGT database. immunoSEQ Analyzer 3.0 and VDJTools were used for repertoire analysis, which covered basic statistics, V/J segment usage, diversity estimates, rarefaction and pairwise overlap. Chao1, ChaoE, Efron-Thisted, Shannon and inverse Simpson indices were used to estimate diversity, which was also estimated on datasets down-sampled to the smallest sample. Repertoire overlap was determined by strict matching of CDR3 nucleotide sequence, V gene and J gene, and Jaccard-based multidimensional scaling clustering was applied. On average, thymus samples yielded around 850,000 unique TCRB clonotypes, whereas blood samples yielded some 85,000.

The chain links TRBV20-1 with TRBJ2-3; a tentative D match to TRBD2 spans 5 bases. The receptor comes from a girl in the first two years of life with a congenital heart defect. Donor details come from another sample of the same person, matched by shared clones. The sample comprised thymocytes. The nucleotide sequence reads TGCAGTGCTAGAGGGACTTACACGCAGTATTTT. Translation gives CSARGTYTQYF.